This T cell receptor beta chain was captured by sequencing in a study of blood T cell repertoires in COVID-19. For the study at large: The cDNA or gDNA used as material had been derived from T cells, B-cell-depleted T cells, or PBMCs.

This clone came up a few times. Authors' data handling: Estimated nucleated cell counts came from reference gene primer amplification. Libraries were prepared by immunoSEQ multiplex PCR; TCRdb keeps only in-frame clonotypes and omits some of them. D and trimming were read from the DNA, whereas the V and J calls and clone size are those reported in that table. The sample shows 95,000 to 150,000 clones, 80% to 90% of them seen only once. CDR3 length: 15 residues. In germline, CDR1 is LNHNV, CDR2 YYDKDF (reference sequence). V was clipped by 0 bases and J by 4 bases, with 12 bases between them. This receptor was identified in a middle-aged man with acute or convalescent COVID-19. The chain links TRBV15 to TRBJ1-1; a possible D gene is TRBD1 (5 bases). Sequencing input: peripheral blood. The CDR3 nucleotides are TGTGCCACCAGCAGAGATTGGCCTAGGGGCACTGAAGCTTTCTTT. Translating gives CATSRDWPRGTEAFF.